The clone carrying this T cell receptor beta chain appeared a single time. These data originate in a study of blood T cell repertoires in COVID-19. The CDR3 sequence is 13 residues long. V lost 4 bases, J lost 6 bases, and 12 bases lay in between. The germline V gene has CDR1 LNHDA and CDR2 SQIVND (reference sequence). Sequenced by immunoSEQ multiplex PCR; TCRdb stores in-frame clones only, minus some. The data hold 220,000 or so clones, with around 89% observed a single time. The chain carries TRBV19 and TRBJ1-2; perhaps TRBD1 as D (5 bases). The source is a man aged 25-45 years who had been exposed to COVID-19. The sequencing sample was made of PBMCs or T cells enriched from blood (not recorded which). CDR3 sequence: CASSKGIKDGYTF. CDR3 in DNA: TGTGCCAGTAGTAAGGGGATTAAGGATGGCTACACCTTC.